The 2 T cell receptor beta chains presented below share a single source sample, sequenced in a study of blood T cell repertoires in COVID-19. The assay was immunoSEQ multiplex PCR, and TCRdb's table has in-frame clones only and misses some. The sample consists of approximately 300,000 clones, around 89% of them appearing once. The sample taken for sequencing was peripheral blood. These receptor sequences come from a man aged 35 to 55 with acute or convalescent COVID-19.

V and J are TRBV30 and TRBJ1-1; D not resolved. CDR1 is GTSNPN, CDR2 SVGIG, per germline (reference sequence). The CDR3 consists of 13 residues. V was trimmed by 4 bases and J by 0 bases, leaving 9 bases between them. CDR3 in amino acids: CAWNGIMNTEAFF. The CDR3 nucleotides are TGTGCCTGGAACGGGATCATGAACACTGAAGCTTTCTTT. The full variable domain, rest sourced from reference TRBV30 and TRBJ1-1, is SQTIHQWPATLVQPVGSPLSLECTVEGTSNPNLYWYRQAAGRGLQLLFYSVGIGQISSEVPQNLSASRPQDRQFILSSKKLLLSDSGFYLCAWNGIMNTEAFFGQGTRLTVV.

The chain has TRBV19 and TRBJ2-3; D perhaps matches TRBD1 (6 bases). Per germline, CDR1 LNHDA and CDR2 SQIVND (reference sequence). This CDR3 is built from 12 residues. Trimming shortened V by 10 bases and J by 6 bases, and 14 bases separated the two germline ends. CDR3 DNA: TGTGCCACCCACAGGGATGTGGATACGCAGTATTTT. As protein: CATHRDVDTQYF.